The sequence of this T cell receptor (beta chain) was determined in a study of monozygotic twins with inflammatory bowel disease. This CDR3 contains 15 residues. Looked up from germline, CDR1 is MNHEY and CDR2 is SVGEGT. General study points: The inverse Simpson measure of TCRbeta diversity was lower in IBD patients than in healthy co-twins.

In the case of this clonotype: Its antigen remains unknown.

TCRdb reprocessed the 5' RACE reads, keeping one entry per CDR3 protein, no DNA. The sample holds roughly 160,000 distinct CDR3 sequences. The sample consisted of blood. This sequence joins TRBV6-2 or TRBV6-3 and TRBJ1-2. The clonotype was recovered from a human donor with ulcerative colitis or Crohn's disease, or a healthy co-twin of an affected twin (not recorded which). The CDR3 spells CASSYYGLASYGYTF.